What follows describes a single T cell receptor (beta chain). The sample comes from a study of CD8 T cells in Susac syndrome. Trimming took 0 bases from V and 0 from J, leaving 12 bases between them. This CDR3 contains 16 residues. In germline, CDR1 is MNHNY, CDR2 SVGAGI (reference sequence). RNA totalling roughly 0.45 to 1 ug underwent reverse transcription with random hexamers. TCRdb re-called the immunoSEQ multiplex PCR reads through MiXCR, storing one row per CDR3 protein. The table shows some 130,000 distinct CDR3 sequences, with approximately 90% occurring only once. The chain has TRBV6-6 and TRBJ2-7; no firm D call. The clonotype originates from a human donor with multiple sclerosis. The sequenced material came from CD8+ T cells from PBMCs. The CDR3 bases are TGTGCCAGCAGTTACTCTGAAGAGGATTACTCCTACGAGCAGTACTTC. As protein: CASSYSEEDYSYEQYF.